This T cell receptor (beta chain) is from a study of beta chain features in type 1 diabetes. The wider study: Examination spanned about 110 million sorted cells from all samples. Study-wide findings and caveats: Among patients with Type 1 diabetes, TCRB CDR3s were moderately but significantly shorter in every one of the four CD4+ subsets. Possibly, sequencing cDNA over-represented cells that had high TCR expression levels.

The authors reverse transcribed all of the isolated RNA, so sequencing captured expressed TCRB transcripts. TCRdb's copy holds only in-frame clones and misses some; the assay was immunoSEQ multiplex PCR. There are about 640,000 clones in the sample; around 12% occur only once, and over 0.1% lies in the top ten. With respect to this clone: The antigen is unknown.

Each of the CD4+ naive, central memory, regulatory and stem cell-like memory populations was sorted via CD45RO/CCR7/CD25/CD127/CD95/CD27. The germline V gene has CDR1 MNHEY and CDR2 SVGAGI. The V gene lost 0 bases and the J gene lost 13 bases, with 19 bases spanning the gap. This CDR3 is 16 amino acids long. Material for sequencing was naive CD4+ T cells from blood. The TCR comes from a young man with type 1 diabetes. The chain carries TRBV6-5 and TRBJ1-6; D unresolved. CDR3 nucleotide sequence: TGTGCCAGCAGTTACTCGATATACGCCCCAAGTCATCCCCTCCACTTT. This translates into CASSYSIYAPSHPLHF.